The 24 T cell receptor beta chains below were found in one sample sequenced in a study of cytomegalovirus exposure and HLA in healthy donors. Researchers ran the PCR with 60 Vbeta and 13 Jbeta primers. The assay was immunoSEQ multiplex PCR, and TCRdb's table has in-frame clones only and misses some. The data hold 75,000 to 95,000 clones, with approximately 84% observed a single time. Sequenced sample: PBMCs. The source is a young woman in good health and CMV-seropositive.

The V call is TRBV5-1, the J call TRBJ2-7, with D tentatively TRBD1 (5 bases). Trimming shortened V by 2 bases and J by 3 bases, and 15 bases separated the two germline ends. Germline assignment: CDR1 SGHRS and CDR2 YFSETQ. The CDR3 is 15 residues long. This CDR3 reads CASSFNAAGNYEQYF. The DNA of the CDR3 is TGCGCCAGCAGCTTTAACGCGGCAGGGAACTACGAGCAGTACTTC.

The chain employs TRBV7-9 and TRBJ1-6; 9 bases map to TRBD1. The CDR3 contains 14 residues. V shed 5 bases, J shed 13 bases, and the junction held 9 bases outside the gene matches. Germline assignment: CDR1 SEHNR and CDR2 FQNEAQ (reference sequence). CDR3 amino acids: CASSRDRAIGPLHF. Here the CDR3 DNA reads TGTGCCAGCAGCCGGGACAGGGCGATCGGGCCCCTCCACTTT.

The gene calls are TRBV2 and TRBJ2-3; perhaps TRBD1 as D (5 bases). The CDR3 contains 17 residues. V lost 5 bases, J lost 4 bases, and 22 bases lay in between. Germline V gene sequence: CDR1 SNHLY, CDR2 FYNNEI. The CDR3 loop reads CASSKQAGLILADTQYF. Here the CDR3 DNA reads TGTGCCAGCAGTAAACAGGCAGGGTTAATTTTGGCAGATACGCAGTATTTT.

In its sample, this clone was seen once. The rearrangement joins TRBV10-2 to TRBJ1-6, with TRBD1 as a possible D gene (5 bases). Germline CDR1 reads WSHSY; CDR2 reads SAAADI. CDR3 length: 16 residues. V was cut by 6 bases and J by 3 bases, with 15 bases left in between. This CDR3 reads CASRGGKGDYNSPLHF. For the CDR3, the DNA is TGCGCCAGCAGGGGGGGGAAAGGGGACTATAATTCACCCCTCCACTTT.

Only one count was recorded for this clone. The DNA for the CDR3 is TGCGCCAGCAGCCTCACAGAAGACTACGAGCAGTACTTC. It codes for CASSLTEDYEQYF. The rearrangement joins TRBV5-1 to TRBJ2-7; D uncertain. Trimming shortened V by 4 bases and J by 3 bases, and 11 bases separated the two germline ends. This CDR3 comprises 13 residues. The germline CDR1 and CDR2 sequences are SGHRS and YFSETQ.

The chain links TRBV10-2 to TRBJ2-7; D gene ambiguous. CDR1 is WSHSY and CDR2 is SAAADI in the germline V gene. The CDR3 sequence is 12 residues long. With 7 bases removed from V and 3 bases from J, the gap between germline ends came to 10 bases. CDR3 amino acids: CASTGADYEQYF. DNA of the CDR3: TGCGCCAGCACCGGAGCAGACTACGAGCAGTACTTC.

The rearrangement uses TRBV29-1 and TRBJ2-1; TRBD2 matches 7 bases. J gave up 6 bases and V 5 bases, and 10 bases lay outside the gene matches. The CDR3 covers 14 residues. Germline loops: CDR1 SQVTM, CDR2 ANQGSEA. This CDR3 reads CSVIWASGINEQFF. CDR3 nucleotide sequence: TGCAGCGTTATATGGGCTAGCGGCATCAATGAGCAGTTCTTC.

This chain connects TRBV6-5 to TRBJ2-5; D possibly corresponds to TRBD2 (5 bases). The J call may be in error: the DNA end matches TRBJ2-7 better. Germline values: CDR1 MNHEY, CDR2 SVGAGI. CDR3 length: 15 amino acids. The CDR3 reads CASSYPGLASYEQYF. The CDR3 region has the DNA TGTGCCAGCAGTTACCCCGGCCTAGCCTCCTACGAGCAGTACTTC.

This sequence joins TRBV19 and TRBJ2-3, with D possibly matching TRBD1 (6 bases). V was cut by 6 bases and J by 0 bases, with 19 bases left in between. The germline V gene encodes CDR1 LNHDA and CDR2 SQIVND (reference sequence). This CDR3 comprises 17 residues. The CDR3 sequence: CASRNLWGTLSTDTQYF. CDR3 nucleotide sequence: TGTGCCAGTAGAAACCTTTGGGGGACACTGAGCACAGATACGCAGTATTTT.

The chain combines TRBV10-2 with TRBJ1-1, with TRBD1 matching 7 bases. This CDR3 spans 13 amino acids. Germline CDR1 WSHSY, CDR2 SAAADI. V gave up 6 bases and J gave up 4 bases; unmatched junction bases: 5. The chain's CDR3 is CASSQQGSTEAFF. The DNA for the CDR3 is TGCGCCAGCAGCCAACAGGGGAGCACTGAAGCTTTCTTT.

The CDR3 sequence is CASSLAAGRINSGANVLTF. The CDR3 nucleotides read TGTGCCAGCAGCTTGGCCGCGGGCAGAATTAACTCTGGGGCCAACGTCCTGACTTTC. The chain employs TRBV5-4 and TRBJ2-6, with D perhaps TRBD2 (5 bases). Per germline, CDR1 SGHNT and CDR2 YYREEE (reference sequence). The CDR3 runs to 19 residues. V lost 0 bases and J lost 0, with 16 bases in between.

The genes are TRBV7-8 and TRBJ2-3; 8 nucleotides agree with TRBD2. The germline gives CDR1 SGHVS, CDR2 FQNEAQ. This CDR3 comprises 15 residues. The J segment lost 5 bases and the V segment lost 5 bases, leaving 9 bases of the junction unmatched. The CDR3 region is CASSQTRLARDTQYF. CDR3 DNA: TGTGCCAGCAGCCAGACGAGACTAGCGCGAGATACGCAGTATTTT.

The chain is built from TRBV27 and TRBJ1-1; D remains ambiguous. The CDR3 has 17 residues. The germline CDR1 and CDR2 sequences are MNHEY and SMNVEV (reference sequence). Deletions cut 0 bases from V and 0 bases from J, with 14 bases between. CDR3 protein: CASSLSSGNTVNTEAFF. Written as DNA, the CDR3 is TGTGCCAGCAGTTTATCGTCCGGCAATACAGTGAACACTGAAGCTTTCTTT.

The rearrangement links TRBV5-1 to TRBJ2-7; D is possibly TRBD1 (6 bases). CDR1 and CDR2 from the germline V gene are SGHRS and YFSETQ. V lost 4 bases and J lost 3, with 14 bases in between. CDR3 length: 14 amino acids. Written as DNA, the CDR3 is TGCGCCAGCAGCCAGGGGACAATAAACTACGAGCAGTACTTC. Translation gives CASSQGTINYEQYF.

The chain joins TRBV10-1 to TRBJ2-5; 8 positions match TRBD1. Germline lookup yields CDR1 WNHNN and CDR2 SYGVQD (reference sequence). V was pared by 0 bases and J by 4 bases, with 7 bases of the junction left unmatched. This CDR3 comprises 16 residues. The DNA for the CDR3 is TGCGCCAGCAGTGAGTCGAATGTCAGGGGGCGAGAGACCCAGTACTTC. Protein sequence: CASSESNVRGRETQYF.

The CDR3 DNA follows: TGTGCCTGGAGGTCAACAGGGGAACCCTACAATGAGCAGTTCTTC. Protein sequence: CAWRSTGEPYNEQFF. This chain uses TRBV30 with TRBJ2-1; TRBD1 agrees at 7 bases. From germline, CDR1 is GTSNPN and CDR2 SVGIG (reference sequence). V lost 3 bases, J lost 2 bases, and 7 bases stayed unmatched. The CDR3 sequence is 15 residues long.

The chain has TRBV5-1 and TRBJ2-3; D might be TRBD1 (6 bases). This CDR3 region has 18 residues. V lost 1 base to trimming and J lost 0 bases, with 18 bases between them. Germline loops: CDR1 SGHRS, CDR2 YFSETQ. Here the CDR3 reads CASSLQDRISPSTDTQYF. The DNA for the CDR3 is TGCGCCAGCAGCTTGCAAGACAGGATTTCTCCTAGCACAGATACGCAGTATTTT. Looking up the rest from reference TRBV5-1 and TRBJ2-3 gives the full variable domain: KAGVTQTPRYLIKTRGQQVTLSCSPISGHRSVSWYQQTPGQGLQFLFEYFSETQRNKGNFPGRFSGRQFSNSRSEMNVSTLELGDSALYLCASSLQDRISPSTDTQYFGPGTRLTVL.

In DNA, the CDR3 is TGTGCCACCAGCAGCGGGACAGGGGGCACAGATACGCAGTATTTT. Amino acids: CATSSGTGGTDTQYF. V is TRBV15 and J is TRBJ2-3, with 10 positions matching TRBD1. CDR1 is LNHNV, CDR2 YYDKDF, per germline (reference sequence). The J segment lost 1 base and the V segment lost 3 bases, leaving 1 base of the junction unmatched. The CDR3 length is 15 residues.

The chain combines TRBV25-1 with TRBJ2-3; 8 nucleotides agree with TRBD2. Germline trimming cut 6 bases from V and 1 base from J; bases unmatched to any gene: 12. There are 17 residues in the CDR3. CDR1 is MGHDK and CDR2 is SYGVNS in the germline V gene. This CDR3 reads CASSPLHLAGGTDTQYF. The CDR3 nucleotides read TGTGCCAGCAGCCCCCTCCACCTAGCGGGTGGCACAGATACGCAGTATTTT.

DNA of the CDR3: TGTGCCACCGATACAGGGAACAATCAGCCCCAGCATTTT. Protein: CATDTGNNQPQHF. The chain combines TRBV6-5 with TRBJ1-5, with D perhaps TRBD1 (6 bases). This CDR3 has 13 amino acids. Germline-derived CDR1 and CDR2 are MNHEY and SVGAGI. Trimming took 10 bases from V and 3 from J, leaving 13 bases between them.

This chain joins TRBV4-1 and TRBJ1-2, with D maybe TRBD1 (5 bases). Trimming cost V 6 bases and J 0 bases, with 8 bases left between them. The germline V gene encodes CDR1 MGHRA and CDR2 YSYEKL. The CDR3 is made up of 13 amino acids. DNA for the CDR3: TGCGCCAGCAGTCAGGGAACTAACTATGGCTACACCTTC. Translation gives CASSQGTNYGYTF.

V and J are TRBV18 and TRBJ2-2; D is unresolved. The V end lost 1 base, the J end lost 0 bases, and 12 bases lay between the germline ends. Germline CDR1 is KGHSH and CDR2 is LQKENI. This CDR3 region has 17 residues. The CDR3 DNA reads TGTGCCAGCTCACCACGGTACGGCGGTACGAACACCGGGGAGCTGTTTTTT. Protein: CASSPRYGGTNTGELFF.

The chain links TRBV27 to TRBJ1-5; D gene ambiguous. This CDR3 region has 13 residues. In germline, CDR1 is MNHEY, CDR2 SMNVEV (reference sequence). The V end lost 3 bases, the J end lost 5 bases, and 8 bases lay between the germline ends. The CDR3 DNA is TGTGCCAGCAGTTTTTGGAGGGATCAGCCCCAGCATTTT. Its protein product is CASSFWRDQPQHF.

The genes are TRBV27 and TRBJ1-2, with 9 bases matching TRBD1. Germline values: CDR1 MNHEY, CDR2 SMNVEV (reference sequence). CDR3 length: 15 amino acids. J lost 4 bases, V lost 4 bases, and 7 bases had no gene match. The CDR3 nucleotides are TGTGCCAGCAGTTCGCGACAGGGGGGGGTCTATGGCTACACCTTC. This sequence encodes CASSSRQGGVYGYTF.